This entry describes one T cell receptor beta chain. Its antigen remains unidentified. Eight distinct reactions (per sample) were used to make the cDNA. UMIs that had a 6-nucleotide sample barcode were put in using template switching. After re-calling the 5' RACE reads, TCRdb lists one entry per CDR3 protein, DNA absent. Its table records about 300,000 distinct CDR3 sequences. These data are taken from a study of monozygotic twins with inflammatory bowel disease. General study results and limits: Among IBD patients, fewer clonotypes were shared with others than among healthy twins, especially with disease activity. No difference was seen in repertoire similarity between concordant and discordant twins, possibly from limited power.

Material: blood. The receptor's source is a human donor with ulcerative colitis or Crohn's disease, or a healthy co-twin of an affected twin (not recorded which).

CDR3 in amino acids: CASSFSRRTYEQYF. The rearrangement uses TRBV7-8 and TRBJ2-7; no DNA is available, so the TRBD2 call from TCRdb remains unchecked. This CDR3 comprises 14 residues. Germline V CDR1 and CDR2: SGHVS, FQNEAQ.